The 7 T cell receptor beta chains presented below share a single source sample, sequenced in a study of T-cell reconstitution after alpha-beta-depleted transplantation in children listed by TCRdb under 2016. This specimen's treatment or condition label, interpreted: allogeneic hematopoietic cell transplantation with graft depleted of TCRalphabeta T cells and CD19 B cells. Library creation used PCR. The run used an Illumina HiSeq 2500. TCR libraries were prepared with molecular barcoding, using unique molecular identifiers to normalize TCRbeta repertoire quantification. Using fastp trimming at Q25 and MiXCR clonotype assembly, TCRdb reanalyzed the public sequencing data and kept in-frame beta chains. Each entry merges the rows of one CDR3 protein and shows their most common DNA and genes. Across this sample there are just over 950,000 distinct CDR3 sequences, with roughly 31% seen only once. 28% of the sample rests with the top ten.

The specimen was PBMCs, mostly from graft donor cells, collected 360 days after TCRalphabeta/CD19-depleted stem cell transplant. The source of these receptors is a boy in the first two years of life who had a stem cell transplant for SCID, so the T cells may come from the graft donor.

The CDR3 nucleotides read TGTGCCAGCAGTCTCCTCTCCTGGTCGCCCAACACCGGGGAGCTGTTTTTT. Residues: CASSLLSWSPNTGELFF. This chain connects TRBV2 to TRBJ2-2; no definite D call. The CDR3 is 17 residues long. Trimming took off 5 bases at V and 2 bases at J, with 18 bases between the two ends. The V gene's germline CDR1 is SNHLY and CDR2 FYNNEI.

In its sample, this clonotype was seen a few times. The chain links TRBV20-1 to TRBJ2-5; 9 nucleotides line up with TRBD2. CDR1 DFQATT and CDR2 SNEGSKA come from the germline V gene (reference sequence). The V segment lost 3 bases and the J segment 1 base; nucleotides outside the gene matches: 6. The CDR3 length is 15 residues. The CDR3 here is CSARPGTSPQETQYF. The CDR3 nucleotides read TGCAGTGCTAGGCCCGGGACTAGCCCCCAAGAGACCCAGTACTTC.

This chain joins TRBV6-2 or TRBV6-3 and TRBJ2-7; perhaps TRBD2 as D (6 bases). Germline V gene sequence: CDR1 MNHEY, CDR2 SVGEGT. The CDR3 is 11 residues long. Deletions cut 8 bases from V and 9 bases from J, with 14 bases between. The CDR3 loop reads CASSAGPGQYF. CDR3 sequence (DNA): TGTGCCAGCTCTGCGGGGCCAGGGCAGTACTTC.

This chain connects TRBV5-1 to TRBJ2-6; D may be TRBD2 (6 bases). The CDR3 covers 21 residues. Germline loops: CDR1 SGHRS, CDR2 YFSETQ. V was cut by 3 bases and J by 0 bases, with 25 bases left in between. This CDR3 is CASSSQGTAIWGLSGANVLTF. CDR3 in DNA: TGCGCCAGCAGCTCCCAAGGAACCGCTATATGGGGACTCTCTGGGGCCAACGTCCTGACTTTC. The full variable domain, rest sourced from reference TRBV5-1 and TRBJ2-6, is KAGVTQTPRYLIKTRGQQVTLSCSPISGHRSVSWYQQTPGQGLQFLFEYFSETQRNKGNFPGRFSGRQFSNSRSEMNVSTLELGDSALYLCASSSQGTAIWGLSGANVLTFGAGSRLTVL.

This clonotype was found a few times. J is TRBJ2-3 and V is TRBV12-3 or TRBV12-4, with 7 bases fitting TRBD2. The CDR3 sequence is 17 residues long. V gave up 4 bases and J gave up 4 bases; unmatched junction bases: 14. The CDR3 sequence: CASSSLKGAGLSDTQYF. As DNA, the CDR3 is TGTGCCAGCAGTTCCCTAAAGGGAGCGGGGTTATCAGATACGCAGTATTTT.

The V and J genes are TRBV19 and TRBJ2-5, with 11 bases fitting TRBD2. V lost 9 bases, J lost 1 base, and 10 bases stayed unmatched. The CDR3 totals 16 residues. Germline-derived CDR1 and CDR2 are LNHDA and SQIVND (reference sequence). The CDR3 DNA sequence: TGTGCCAGAGAGCACCTAGCGGGGGGCCTCCAAGAGACCCAGTACTTC. This codes for CAREHLAGGLQETQYF.

This chain joins TRBV10-3 and TRBJ1-1, with D maybe TRBD1 (5 bases). The CDR3 consists of 14 residues. Germline CDR1 reads ENHRY; CDR2 reads SYGVKD. Trimming took 0 bases from V and 4 from J, leaving 9 bases between them. Here the CDR3 reads CAISESQGRTEAFF. The DNA for the CDR3 is TGTGCCATCAGTGAGTCGCAGGGTCGCACTGAAGCTTTCTTT.